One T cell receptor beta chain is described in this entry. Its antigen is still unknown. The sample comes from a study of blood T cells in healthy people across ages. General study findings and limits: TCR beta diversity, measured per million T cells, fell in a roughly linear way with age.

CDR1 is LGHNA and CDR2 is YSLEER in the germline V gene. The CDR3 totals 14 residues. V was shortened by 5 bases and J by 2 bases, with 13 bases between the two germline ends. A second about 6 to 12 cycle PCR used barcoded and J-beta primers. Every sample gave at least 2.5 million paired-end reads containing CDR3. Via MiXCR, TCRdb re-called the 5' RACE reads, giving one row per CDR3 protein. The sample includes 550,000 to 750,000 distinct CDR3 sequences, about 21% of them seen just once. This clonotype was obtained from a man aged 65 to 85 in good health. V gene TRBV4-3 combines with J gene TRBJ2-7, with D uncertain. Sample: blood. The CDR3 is CASSSRTVTYEQYF. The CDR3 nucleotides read TGCGCCAGCAGCTCACGGACGGTTACCTACGAGCAGTACTTC.